This T cell receptor beta chain was retrieved from a study of shared clonotypes between healthy human individuals. The CDR3 is made up of 13 amino acids. Trimming removed 4 bases from V and 2 bases from J, with 12 bases in between. The V gene's germline CDR1 is GTSNPN and CDR2 SVGIG (reference sequence). Sequenced by immunoSEQ multiplex PCR; TCRdb stores in-frame clones only, minus some. The sample lists about 480,000 clones, 79% seen once, with 10% to 15% in the top ten. Study findings and constraints: Depth of sequencing was expected to influence donor clonotype sharing.

This clone was recorded once. The antigen is not known. The sample was PBMCs. The sequence derives from a woman aged 40 to 50 in good health. Some clones in this sample may be carry-over from other donors' samples. This chain links TRBV30 with TRBJ2-7; the D is unclear. The CDR3 loop is CAWTQGAPYEQYF. The CDR3 DNA is TGTGCCTGGACCCAAGGTGCCCCCTACGAGCAGTACTTC.